The 16 T cell receptor beta chains given below trace back to one sample, sequenced in a study of cytomegalovirus exposure and HLA in healthy donors. PCR was performed using 60 Vbeta and 13 Jbeta primers. Assay used: immunoSEQ multiplex PCR; TCRdb lists only in-frame clones, some missing. Among about 69,000 clones, about 78% were seen once, and the ten largest hold 3% to 4%. Source material: PBMCs. These TCRs come from a man aged 18 to 35 in good health and CMV-seronegative.

This sequence joins TRBV5-1 and TRBJ2-2; maybe TRBD2 (7 bases). Germline-derived CDR1 and CDR2 are SGHRS and YFSETQ. CDR3 length equals 17 residues. V gave up 3 bases and J gave up 3 bases, with 18 bases separating them. DNA of the CDR3: TGCGCCAGCAGCTCCTTGCCGGGGGGCCCGGACACCGGGGAGCTGTTTTTT. Protein product: CASSSLPGGPDTGELFF. The full variable domain, completed using reference TRBV5-1 and TRBJ2-2, is KAGVTQTPRYLIKTRGQQVTLSCSPISGHRSVSWYQQTPGQGLQFLFEYFSETQRNKGNFPGRFSGRQFSNSRSEMNVSTLELGDSALYLCASSSLPGGPDTGELFFGEGSRLTVL.

This chain connects TRBV5-1 to TRBJ2-1; 7 bases agree with TRBD1. With V trimmed by 6 bases and J by 4 bases, 7 bases remained unmatched. Germline V gene data show CDR1 as SGHRS and CDR2 as YFSETQ. The CDR3 spans 14 residues. The CDR3 nucleotides read TGCGCCAGCAACCCGGGACAGATATACAATGAGCAGTTCTTC. It translates to CASNPGQIYNEQFF.

The chain couples TRBV28 to TRBJ1-4; 7 positions agree with TRBD1. Germline lookup yields CDR1 MDHEN and CDR2 SYDVKM. Trimming took 10 bases from V and 8 from J; bases not matched to a gene: 16. CDR3 length: 15 amino acids. The CDR3 sequence is CATRGEQGRTEKLFF. CDR3 sequence (DNA): TGTGCCACCAGAGGGGAACAGGGGAGGACGGAAAAACTGTTTTTT.

The chain couples TRBV5-8 to TRBJ1-1; D perhaps matches TRBD1 (5 bases). CDR1 is SGHTS, CDR2 YDEGEE, per germline. Trimming removed 1 base from V and 6 bases from J, with 7 bases in between. This CDR3 contains 12 residues. The CDR3 DNA reads as TGTGCCAGCAGCTTGCGGGGGGCTGAAGCTTTCTTT. Protein: CASSLRGAEAFF.

CDR3: CASSYSRSGGEQYF. CDR3 coding DNA: TGTGCCAGCAGTTACTCGAGGTCAGGGGGTGAGCAGTACTTC. This chain connects TRBV6-5 to TRBJ2-7; TRBD1 matches 7 bases. Looked up from germline, CDR1 is MNHEY and CDR2 is SVGAGI. This CDR3 contains 14 residues. V shed 0 bases and J 7 bases; nucleotides not matched to a gene: 6.

The V and J genes are TRBV29-1 and TRBJ1-1, with 8 bases lining up with TRBD1. CDR1 SQVTM and CDR2 ANQGSEA come from the germline V gene. The CDR3 is 13 residues long. The ends lost 3 bases at V and 2 bases at J; junction bases unmatched: 2. The CDR3: CSVDGQGNTEAFF. The CDR3, as DNA: TGCAGCGTTGATGGACAGGGTAACACTGAAGCTTTCTTT.

The V call is TRBV5-1, the J call TRBJ2-1; 11 bases map to TRBD2. V gave up 2 bases and J gave up 4 bases; unmatched junction bases: 5. CDR3 length: 16 amino acids. Germline CDR1 reads SGHRS; CDR2 reads YFSETQ. The CDR3 sequence: CASSFLSSGGYNEQFF. As DNA, the CDR3 is TGCGCCAGCAGCTTCCTCTCTAGCGGGGGGTACAATGAGCAGTTCTTC.

The chain uses TRBV19 and TRBJ1-4, with D perhaps matching TRBD1 (5 bases). The CDR3 loop spans 13 amino acids. The V end was cut by 7 bases, the J end by 5 bases, with 11 bases between. From germline, CDR1 is LNHDA and CDR2 SQIVND (reference sequence). The CDR3 DNA follows: TGTGCCAGTAAAAAGCAGGGCAATGAAAAACTGTTTTTT. This gives the protein CASKKQGNEKLFF.

This clone was seen once. V gene TRBV7-3 combines with J gene TRBJ2-6; a possible D gene is TRBD2 (6 bases). V gave up 4 bases and J gave up 2 bases, with 12 bases separating them. Germline V gives CDR1 SGHTA, CDR2 FQGTGA. This CDR3 contains 16 residues. This chain's CDR3 is CASSSSRGTGANVLTF. The CDR3 nucleotides are TGTGCCAGCAGCTCCTCTCGGGGGACTGGGGCCAACGTCCTGACTTTC.

This sequence joins TRBV5-6 and TRBJ1-4, with D unresolved. Trimming shortened V by 1 base and J by 7 bases, and 26 bases separated the two germline ends. CDR3 length: 19 amino acids. The germline V gene encodes CDR1 SGHDT and CDR2 YYEEEE. CDR3 amino acids: CASSLKSRRRGSRSEKLFF. The CDR3 nucleotides read TGTGCCAGCAGCTTGAAATCCCGCCGAAGAGGGTCGAGAAGTGAAAAACTGTTTTTT.

This clone has just one count. The chain recombines TRBV18 with TRBJ2-7; maybe TRBD2 (5 bases). CDR1 and CDR2 from the germline V gene are KGHSH and LQKENI. The CDR3 has 17 residues. The V and J ends lost 2 bases and 3 bases respectively, with 20 bases between them. The CDR3 DNA sequence: TGTGCCAGCTCACCAGTAATGGGGAGAGCCCCCAACTACGAGCAGTACTTC. This translates into CASSPVMGRAPNYEQYF.

The chain recombines TRBV6-1 with TRBJ2-2, with 9 nucleotides matching TRBD1. Germline lookup yields CDR1 MNHNS and CDR2 SASEGT. The V and J ends lost 4 bases and 8 bases, in that order; junction bases with no gene match: 8. This CDR3 is built from 15 residues. CDR3 in amino acids: CASSVFPGQGGELFF. CDR3 nucleotides: TGTGCCAGCAGTGTCTTCCCGGGACAGGGAGGGGAGCTGTTTTTT.

There are a few counts of this clone. The V call is TRBV4-3, the J call TRBJ2-3; D is unclear. Per germline, CDR1 LGHNA and CDR2 YSLEER. With 3 bases removed from V and 1 base from J, the gap between germline ends came to 8 bases. The CDR3 runs to 14 residues. This CDR3 is CASSQSFGTDTQYF. The CDR3 coding sequence is TGCGCCAGCAGCCAGTCTTTCGGCACAGATACGCAGTATTTT.

The CDR3 loop is CASSPWDRVRAEQFF. Here the CDR3 DNA reads TGTGCCAGCTCACCCTGGGACAGGGTGAGAGCTGAGCAGTTCTTC. This chain uses TRBV18 with TRBJ2-1; TRBD1 matches 9 bases. The CDR3 runs 15 residues. Trimming removed 3 bases from V and 9 bases from J; junction bases left unmatched: 9. Germline loops: CDR1 KGHSH, CDR2 LQKENI.

This clone showed up just a few times. The chain links TRBV14 to TRBJ1-1; 9 nucleotides line up with TRBD1. The J segment lost 3 bases and the V segment lost 4 bases, leaving 9 bases of the junction unmatched. CDR1 and CDR2 (germline): SGHDN, FVKESK. The CDR3 extends over 16 amino acids. DNA of the CDR3: TGTGCCAGCAGCCCGCCCATGACAGGGGGGGACACTGAAGCTTTCTTT. The encoded protein is CASSPPMTGGDTEAFF.

This sequence joins TRBV4-3 and TRBJ1-3; D perhaps matches TRBD1 (5 bases). V was clipped by 1 base and J by 0 bases, with 16 bases between them. Germline V gene data show CDR1 as LGHNA and CDR2 as YSLEER. The CDR3 loop spans 18 amino acids. The CDR3 sequence: CASSQVATGLSSGNTIYF. CDR3 sequence (DNA): TGCGCCAGCAGCCAAGTAGCCACAGGATTATCCTCTGGAAACACCATATATTTT.